Ten or more counts support the clone carrying this T cell receptor beta chain. What it binds is unknown. Time point: newly diagnosed GD, antithyroid drugs for less than 3 months. Scientists built the TCR library using RNA that was extracted from PBMCs. These data originate in a study of regulatory T cells in long-lasting Graves disease. Study results and limitations: Investigators studied peripheral blood only, not thyroid tissue.

Arm-PCR of CDR3 regions and iRepertoire HTBI primers were used to build TCR beta libraries. Authors' processing steps: Among the samples, around 61 TRBV and more than twelve TRBJ segments were identified. TCRdb re-derived calls from the multiplex PCR reads in MiXCR, one entry per CDR3 protein. TCRdb, not the authors, supplied the V and J calls. The sample has around 250,000 distinct CDR3 sequences; 18% are singletons. V was clipped by 4 bases and J by 5 bases, with 11 bases between them. CDR1 and CDR2 from the germline V gene are MNHEY and SMNVEV (reference sequence). CDR3 size: 14 residues. Another study also made use of these data, one on T cells in Graves' hyperthyroidism and ophthalmopathy.

The rearrangement uses TRBV27 and TRBJ1-4, with D unclear. The clonotype originates from a woman between 25 and 40 years old with Graves disease. Sequences were derived from peripheral blood mononuclear cells (PBMCs), sampled at new diagnosis, from a patient treated with antithyroid drugs. CDR3 protein: CASSSHIENEKLFF. The CDR3 DNA is TGTGCCAGCAGTTCCCACATCGAAAATGAAAAACTGTTTTTT.